Listed below are T cell receptor beta chains from one sample, sequenced in a study of blood T cell repertoires in COVID-19. Assay used: immunoSEQ multiplex PCR; TCRdb lists only in-frame clones, some missing. Among fewer than 180,000 clones listed, approximately 90% were seen once. Sequencing used peripheral blood. The receptors were gathered from a woman in her fifties or sixties with active or convalescent COVID-19. CDR3s include the opening cysteine and the closing phenylalanine or tryptophan. D genes are given only for firm matches. Expanded clones get a size class; other rows say once, few or many, or leave the size out.

d_gene: NA; v_gene: TRBV6-5; abundance: NA; j_gene: TRBJ1-1; CDR3aa: CASSRSNTEAFF; CDR3nt: TGTGCCAGCTCCCGGAGTAACACTGAAGCTTTCTTT
d_gene: NA; v_gene: TRBV30; abundance: NA; j_gene: TRBJ1-2; CDR3aa: CAWSGPWGGHYGYTF; CDR3nt: TGTGCCTGGAGTGGTCCTTGGGGGGGTCACTATGGCTACACCTTC
d_gene: TRBD1; v_gene: TRBV30; abundance: NA; j_gene: TRBJ1-2; CDR3aa: CAWSVGDRDPTSWYRYGYTF; CDR3nt: TGTGCCTGGAGTGTGGGTGACAGGGATCCCACCTCATGGTATCGATATGGCTACACCTTC
d_gene: NA; v_gene: TRBV21-1; abundance: few; j_gene: TRBJ1-2; CDR3aa: CASSKVAGACGYTF; CDR3nt: TGTGCCAGCAGCAAAGTAGCGGGGGCTTGCGGCTACACCTTC
d_gene: TRBD1; v_gene: TRBV19; abundance: NA; j_gene: TRBJ1-6; CDR3aa: CASSIQGDSPLHF; CDR3nt: TGTGCCAGTAGTATCCAGGGGGATTCACCCCTCCACTTT
d_gene: TRBD1; v_gene: TRBV5-1; abundance: NA; j_gene: TRBJ2-1; CDR3aa: CASSPQQGAWNEQFF; CDR3nt: TGCGCCAGCAGTCCCCAACAGGGGGCATGGAATGAGCAGTTCTTC
d_gene: TRBD1; v_gene: TRBV24-1; abundance: NA; j_gene: TRBJ1-1; CDR3aa: CATSDDVKLTGTDIMNTEAFF; CDR3nt: TGTGCCACCAGTGATGACGTAAAACTAACCGGGACAGATATTATGAACACTGAAGCTTTCTTT
d_gene: NA; v_gene: TRBV2; abundance: NA; j_gene: TRBJ1-4; CDR3aa: CATFRDGGEKLFF; CDR3nt: TGTGCCACCTTCCGGGATGGAGGAGAAAAACTGTTTTTT
d_gene: NA; v_gene: TRBV5-5; abundance: few; j_gene: TRBJ2-7; CDR3aa: CASSGYGTYDDYEQYF; CDR3nt: TGTGCCAGCAGCGGATACGGGACATATGATGACTACGAGCAGTACTTC
d_gene: TRBD1; v_gene: TRBV13; abundance: NA; j_gene: TRBJ2-3; CDR3aa: CASSLRQGTDTQYF; CDR3nt: TGTGCCAGCAGCCTCCGACAGGGAACAGATACGCAGTATTTT
d_gene: NA; v_gene: TRBV29-1; abundance: NA; j_gene: TRBJ2-2; CDR3aa: CSVEDLKGRGTGELFF; CDR3nt: TGCAGCGTTGAAGACTTAAAGGGGCGAGGAACCGGGGAGCTGTTTTTT
d_gene: TRBD2; v_gene: TRBV20-1; abundance: NA; j_gene: TRBJ2-5; CDR3aa: CSASSGGPLQETQYF; CDR3nt: TGCAGTGCTAGTTCGGGGGGTCCCCTCCAAGAGACCCAGTACTTC
d_gene: NA; v_gene: TRBV29-1; abundance: NA; j_gene: TRBJ1-2; CDR3aa: CSVEDPPGRSYTF; CDR3nt: TGCAGCGTTGAAGATCCCCCAGGGAGGAGCTACACCTTC
d_gene: TRBD1; v_gene: TRBV9; abundance: NA; j_gene: TRBJ2-3; CDR3aa: CASSGTGSTTSTDTQYF; CDR3nt: TGTGCCAGCAGCGGGACAGGGTCCACTACTAGCACAGATACGCAGTATTTT
d_gene: TRBD1; v_gene: TRBV10-1; abundance: NA; j_gene: TRBJ1-1; CDR3aa: CATAYYRGLAFF; CDR3nt: TGCGCCACCGCTTATTACAGGGGGCTCGCTTTCTTT
d_gene: NA; v_gene: TRBV12-3/TRBV12-4; abundance: NA; j_gene: TRBJ1-6; CDR3aa: CASKLRDSPLHF; CDR3nt: TGTGCCAGCAAGTTACGGGATTCACCCCTCCACTTT
d_gene: NA; v_gene: TRBV16; abundance: NA; j_gene: TRBJ1-1; CDR3aa: CASSQGGNTEAFF; CDR3nt: TGTGCCAGCAGCCAGGGGGGGAACACTGAAGCTTTCTTT
d_gene: NA; v_gene: TRBV12-3/TRBV12-4; abundance: NA; j_gene: TRBJ1-2; CDR3aa: CASSFSVNYGYTF; CDR3nt: TGTGCCAGCAGTTTTTCGGTGAACTATGGCTACACCTTC
d_gene: TRBD1; v_gene: TRBV5-4; abundance: NA; j_gene: TRBJ2-2; CDR3aa: CASSPPDRERGELFF; CDR3nt: TGTGCCAGCAGCCCACCAGACAGGGAACGCGGGGAGCTGTTTTTT
d_gene: NA; v_gene: TRBV19; abundance: NA; j_gene: TRBJ1-2; CDR3aa: CASSIPGGTNYGYTF; CDR3nt: TGTGCCAGTAGTATCCCAGGAGGCACTAACTATGGCTACACCTTC
d_gene: NA; v_gene: TRBV6-5; abundance: NA; j_gene: TRBJ1-2; CDR3aa: CASSLSWNYGYTF; CDR3nt: TGTGCCAGCAGCCTTAGCTGGAACTATGGCTACACCTTC
d_gene: NA; v_gene: TRBV24-1; abundance: NA; j_gene: TRBJ2-1; CDR3aa: CATSGGGAGSEQFF; CDR3nt: TGTGCCACCAGTGGTGGGGGGGCCGGTAGTGAGCAGTTCTTC
d_gene: NA; v_gene: TRBV15; abundance: NA; j_gene: TRBJ1-1; CDR3aa: CATSSATLGQLNTEAFF; CDR3nt: TGTGCCACCAGCAGCGCGACTTTAGGACAGTTGAACACTGAAGCTTTCTTT
d_gene: NA; v_gene: TRBV5-6; abundance: NA; j_gene: TRBJ1-2; CDR3aa: CASSETGFNYGYTF; CDR3nt: TGTGCCAGCAGCGAGACAGGATTTAACTATGGCTACACCTTC
d_gene: TRBD1; v_gene: TRBV5-6; abundance: NA; j_gene: TRBJ1-2; CDR3aa: CASSLADRRYGYTF; CDR3nt: TGTGCCAGCAGCTTGGCGGACAGGAGGTATGGCTACACCTTC
d_gene: TRBD2; v_gene: TRBV25-1; abundance: NA; j_gene: TRBJ2-1; CDR3aa: CASSDSGGRGNNNEQFF; CDR3nt: TGTGCCAGCAGCGACTCGGGGGGGCGGGGTAACAACAATGAGCAGTTCTTC
d_gene: TRBD1; v_gene: TRBV2; abundance: NA; j_gene: TRBJ1-4; CDR3aa: CASSDGTANEKLFF; CDR3nt: TGTGCCAGCAGTGATGGGACAGCTAATGAAAAACTGTTTTTT
d_gene: NA; v_gene: TRBV25-1; abundance: NA; j_gene: TRBJ2-3; CDR3aa: CASSEFGVPDTQYF; CDR3nt: TGTGCCAGCAGTGAATTCGGGGTCCCAGATACGCAGTATTTT
d_gene: TRBD2; v_gene: TRBV4-1; abundance: medium-sized; j_gene: TRBJ2-1; CDR3aa: CASSWAGGRNNEQFF; CDR3nt: TGCGCCAGCAGTTGGGCGGGGGGGCGAAACAATGAGCAGTTCTTC
d_gene: NA; v_gene: TRBV11-2; abundance: once; j_gene: TRBJ1-3; CDR3aa: CASSLRQANSGNTIYF; CDR3nt: TGTGCCAGCAGCTTGAGACAGGCCAACTCTGGAAACACCATATATTTT
d_gene: NA; v_gene: TRBV3-1/TRBV3-2; abundance: NA; j_gene: TRBJ2-3; CDR3aa: CASIKRPAPRWDIGQYF; CDR3nt: TGTGCCAGCATTAAGCGACCAGCGCCTCGTTGGGACATCGGGCAGTATTTT
d_gene: NA; v_gene: TRBV6-2/TRBV6-3; abundance: NA; j_gene: TRBJ2-4; CDR3aa: CASSPGGEDIQYF; CDR3nt: TGTGCCAGCAGCCCAGGGGGGGAAGACATTCAGTACTTC
d_gene: TRBD1; v_gene: TRBV6-5; abundance: NA; j_gene: TRBJ1-1; CDR3aa: CASTEQGSDTEAFF; CDR3nt: TGTGCCAGCACCGAACAGGGGTCGGACACTGAAGCTTTCTTT
d_gene: NA; v_gene: TRBV6-5; abundance: NA; j_gene: TRBJ1-3; CDR3aa: CASSYSGAAGNTIYF; CDR3nt: TGTGCCAGCAGTTACTCTGGGGCAGCTGGAAACACCATATATTTT
d_gene: NA; v_gene: TRBV29-1; abundance: once; j_gene: TRBJ1-1; CDR3aa: CSVARTENTEAFF; CDR3nt: TGCAGCGTTGCAAGGACAGAAAACACTGAAGCTTTCTTT
d_gene: TRBD1; v_gene: TRBV19; abundance: NA; j_gene: TRBJ1-4; CDR3aa: CASSTLWTGENEKLFF; CDR3nt: TGTGCCAGTAGTACCCTCTGGACAGGGGAGAATGAAAAACTGTTTTTT
d_gene: TRBD1; v_gene: TRBV5-8; abundance: NA; j_gene: TRBJ1-5; CDR3aa: CASSPGTGKDQPQHF; CDR3nt: TGTGCCAGCAGCCCGGGGACAGGGAAAGATCAGCCCCAGCATTTT
d_gene: NA; v_gene: TRBV4-3; abundance: NA; j_gene: TRBJ1-3; CDR3aa: CASSQDRGGGGNTIYF; CDR3nt: TGCGCCAGCAGCCAAGATCGGGGGGGCGGTGGAAACACCATATATTTT
d_gene: NA; v_gene: TRBV2; abundance: NA; j_gene: TRBJ2-7; CDR3aa: CASSESEGLGEQYF; CDR3nt: TGTGCCAGCAGTGAATCCGAAGGCCTAGGCGAGCAGTACTTC
d_gene: TRBD1; v_gene: TRBV19; abundance: NA; j_gene: TRBJ1-2; CDR3aa: CASSNPAGTGNYGYTF; CDR3nt: TGTGCCAGTAGTAACCCAGCCGGGACAGGGAACTATGGCTACACCTTC
d_gene: NA; v_gene: TRBV3-1/TRBV3-2; abundance: NA; j_gene: TRBJ2-1; CDR3aa: CASSQDSGSYNEQFF; CDR3nt: TGTGCCAGCAGCCAAGACTCCGGCTCCTACAATGAGCAGTTCTTC
d_gene: NA; v_gene: TRBV7-2; abundance: NA; j_gene: TRBJ2-2; CDR3aa: CASSVGWGDYGELFF; CDR3nt: TGTGCCAGCAGCGTGGGTTGGGGGGATTACGGGGAGCTGTTTTTT
d_gene: TRBD1; v_gene: TRBV19; abundance: NA; j_gene: TRBJ1-4; CDR3aa: CASRGQIEKLFF; CDR3nt: TGTGCCAGCAGGGGACAGATTGAAAAACTGTTTTTT
d_gene: NA; v_gene: TRBV9; abundance: NA; j_gene: TRBJ1-1; CDR3aa: CASSHDRLNTEAFF; CDR3nt: TGTGCCAGCAGCCACGACAGGCTGAACACTGAAGCTTTCTTT
d_gene: NA; v_gene: TRBV7-9; abundance: NA; j_gene: TRBJ1-4; CDR3aa: CASSTLTATNEKLFF; CDR3nt: TGTGCCAGCAGCACCCTCACAGCAACTAATGAAAAACTGTTTTTT
d_gene: NA; v_gene: TRBV10-3; abundance: NA; j_gene: TRBJ2-7; CDR3aa: CAISGPGSYEQYF; CDR3nt: TGTGCCATCAGTGGCCCGGGGTCCTACGAGCAGTACTTC
d_gene: NA; v_gene: TRBV5-4; abundance: NA; j_gene: TRBJ2-7; CDR3aa: CASSPGNAYEQYF; CDR3nt: TGTGCCAGCAGCCCCGGGAACGCCTACGAGCAGTACTTC
d_gene: TRBD2; v_gene: TRBV9; abundance: NA; j_gene: TRBJ2-3; CDR3aa: CASSRPGTSGRSTDTQYF; CDR3nt: TGTGCCAGCAGCCGTCCCGGGACTAGCGGGAGAAGCACAGATACGCAGTATTTT
d_gene: TRBD1; v_gene: TRBV7-2; abundance: NA; j_gene: TRBJ2-7; CDR3aa: CASSLKVPGTGIYEQYF; CDR3nt: TGTGCCAGCAGCTTAAAGGTCCCCGGGACAGGGATTTACGAGCAGTACTTC
d_gene: NA; v_gene: TRBV4-1; abundance: NA; j_gene: TRBJ2-6; CDR3aa: CASSQIGAFSGANVLTF; CDR3nt: TGCGCCAGCAGCCAGATAGGGGCCTTCTCTGGGGCCAACGTCCTGACTTTC
d_gene: NA; v_gene: TRBV5-4; abundance: NA; j_gene: TRBJ2-3; CDR3aa: CASSPKGGTDTQYF; CDR3nt: TGTGCCAGCAGCCCGAAGGGGGGCACAGATACGCAGTATTTT
d_gene: TRBD1; v_gene: TRBV2; abundance: once; j_gene: TRBJ1-5; CDR3aa: CASSEQGAAQPQHF; CDR3nt: TGTGCCAGCAGTGAACAGGGGGCTGCTCAGCCCCAGCATTTT
d_gene: TRBD1; v_gene: TRBV6-1; abundance: NA; j_gene: TRBJ1-6; CDR3aa: CASSSTGSSNSPLHF; CDR3nt: TGTGCCAGCAGTTCGACAGGGAGTAGTAATTCACCCCTCCACTTT
d_gene: TRBD1; v_gene: TRBV30; abundance: NA; j_gene: TRBJ2-5; CDR3aa: CAWSADRGNRETQYF; CDR3nt: TGTGCCTGGAGTGCGGACAGGGGGAATCGGGAGACCCAGTACTTC
d_gene: TRBD1; v_gene: TRBV5-6; abundance: NA; j_gene: TRBJ1-1; CDR3aa: CASSLAGTGRGAFF; CDR3nt: TGTGCCAGCAGCTTGGCCGGGACAGGGCGAGGAGCTTTCTTT